This TCR beta chain was identified in a study of T cells in Graves' hyperthyroidism and ophthalmopathy (dated by TCRdb to about 2019). Broadly, across the study: To identify TCR V-J signatures that set the groups apart, the researchers used a discovery cohort of more than 95 patients, made up of 40 to 45 with Graves' ophthalmopathy and 57 with stable Graves' hyperthyroidism. Prospective prediction of ophthalmopathy was tested in an independent validation cohort consisting of 18 to 20 hyperthyroidism patients and over 15 patients who later progressed to ophthalmopathy. The 75 to 100 discovery patients were randomly divided into training and test sets at a 7:3 ratio. In addition, the study compared T-cell repertoires in thyroid tissue and in blood from about 6 Graves' hyperthyroidism patients. After blood sampling, hyperthyroidism patients were treated with methimazole at a starting dose of 30 mg daily, and ophthalmopathy patients were treated with high-dose intravenous methylprednisolone. The paper describes TCR Vbeta CDR3 sequencing of 130 to 150 peripheral blood samples, made up of under 50 ophthalmopathy patients, roughly 75 hyperthyroidism patients and 17 progressor patients.

This clonotype appeared many times. Its antigen remains undetermined. Base qualities are not provided; no much larger clone lies one nucleotide away. Any patient with an uncontrolled infection, another autoimmune disease, pregnancy or lactation was excluded. Clinical symptoms, serum thyroxine and TRAb, thyroid ultrasound, and orbital computed tomography formed the basis for the diagnoses. Trizol reagent was used to extract total RNA, and RNA quality was then checked on an Agilent 2100 Bioanalyzer. Points the paper makes about the study in general: No statistical method was used to set the sample size in advance, and investigators knew the group allocation. Most expanded thyroid clonotypes (frequency above 0.001) were also detected in blood, suggesting blood repertoires may reflect thyroid immune responses. A model built on a 13 V-J signature distinguished ophthalmopathy from stable hyperthyroidism, reaching approximately 89% sensitivity and around 81% specificity in cross-validation and 80%/75% in testing. During validation, the model predicted progression to ophthalmopathy a median of approximately 7 months ahead of onset, with around 65% sensitivity and about 75% specificity.

The TCR beta CDR3 regions were amplified from the RNA transcripts. A first-round RT-PCR of the TCR CDR3 used the HTBI primer set with the Qiagen OneStep RT-PCR kit. A second multiplex PCR round built the libraries, followed by size selection and purification. Sequencing of the libraries was done on an Illumina HiSeq2000 using paired-end 100 bp reads. In the source study's methods: Raw data were processed with SOAPnuke, discarding reads with adapters, uncalled bases, mean Phred below 15, or no exact constant-primer or identifier match. High-quality paired reads were merged using COPE v1.2.5, and each unique nucleotide sequence was defined as a clonotype. MiTCR v1.1 was used to align the clonotypes against IMGT TRBV, TRBD and TRBJ reference segments. The analysis included only V-J combinations with a frequency above 0.0001, which together covered 99% to 99.2% of the repertoires. The TCS score was defined as F50 (clonal expansion) divided by E x V (chaos), with BLOSUM62-based TCRdist calculated between CDR3 peptides within each V-J. Welch's t-statistics and random forest reduced approximately 520 V-J features to some 14, which were used in a naive Bayes classifier (R e1071). Thyroid-blood repertoire similarity was quantified with the Morisita-Horn index. TCRdb reprocessing: public reads trimmed at Q25 with fastp, clones called with MiXCR, in-frame beta chains kept. Here each entry gathers all rows of one CDR3 protein and keeps the most common genes and DNA. The V and J calls were determined by TCRdb, not by the authors. The sample contains 450,000 to 700,000 distinct CDR3 sequences, about half of them found a single time. The ten largest clones take up 15% to 20% of the sample.

The sequenced material came from peripheral blood or thyroid tissue (not recorded which). This receptor was obtained from an adult woman with Graves' disease, either hyperthyroidism or ophthalmopathy (not recorded which).

The CDR3 region: CASSPGTGVSYEQYF. The nucleotide sequence reads as follows: TGTGCCAGCAGTCCCGGGACAGGGGTTTCCTACGAGCAGTACTTC. The chain employs TRBV13 and TRBJ2-7, with 10 bases in between that match TRBD1. Reading from cysteine to phenylalanine, the CDR3 counts 15 amino acids. Only CDR3 DNA remains: 45 bases, in frame from the first base. The V end gives up 6 bases and the J end 1 base, leaving 6 bases in the junction not matched to a gene. The germline V gene (reference sequence) sets CDR1 to PRHDT and CDR2 to FYEKMQ.